This T cell receptor beta chain was identified during a study of blood T cell repertoires in COVID-19. Overall study context: Donors in the United States, Italy and Spain gave samples during acute or convalescent COVID-19. T cells, B-cell-depleted T cells, or PBMCs supplied cDNA or gDNA.

J lost 2 bases, V lost 4 bases, and 8 bases had no gene match. This CDR3 is 18 amino acids long. The germline V gene has CDR1 SGHTA and CDR2 FQGTGA. Methods used by the authors: Reference gene primer amplification in the assay estimated nucleated cell counts. The protocol was immunoSEQ multiplex PCR, while the TCRdb copy is restricted to in-frame clones and leaves out a portion. V, J and clone size are taken as reported in that table, and D and trimming were inferred from the DNA itself. The sample holds around 72,000 clones, 87% seen once. Sequenced sample: peripheral blood. The TCR originated in a man aged 45-65 years with active COVID-19. The chain couples TRBV7-3 to TRBJ2-5, with 15 bases identical to TRBD2. CDR3 amino acids: CASSSGTSGRIYQETQYF. CDR3 DNA: TGTGCCAGCAGCTCCGGGACTAGCGGGAGGATATATCAAGAGACCCAGTACTTC. The variable domain in full, with the rest retrieved from reference TRBV7-3 and TRBJ2-5, is GAGVSQTPSNKVTEKGKYVELRCDPISGHTALYWYRQSLGQGPEFLIYFQGTGAADDSGLPNDRFFAVRPEGSVSTLKIQRTERGDSAVYLCASSSGTSGRIYQETQYFGPGTRLLVL.